These 20 T cell receptor beta chains share one sample of origin, sequenced in a study of memory CD4+ T cells and cytomegalovirus serostatus. Method: immunoSEQ multiplex PCR; TCRdb's copy keeps in-frame clones and lacks some. This sample carries approximately 61,000 clones, 82% of them seen once, and the ten largest clones take around 0.9%. Single viable CD3+CD4+CD8-CD45RO+ cells were sorted as the memory CD4+ T cells. Sequencing used memory CD4+ T cells from blood. Receptors originate from an adult in good health and CMV-seronegative.

V usage is TRBV7-9 and J usage is TRBJ1-2; D remains unclear. The CDR3 loop spans 13 amino acids. Germline V CDR1 and CDR2: SEHNR, FQNEAQ (reference sequence). V was shortened by 3 bases and J by 5 bases, with 10 bases between the two germline ends. CDR3 region: CASSFEEAYGYTF. CDR3 nucleotides: TGTGCCAGCAGCTTCGAGGAAGCTTATGGCTACACCTTC.

The chain links TRBV7-2 to TRBJ2-7, with D perhaps matching TRBD2 (5 bases). Per the germline V gene, CDR1 is SGHTA and CDR2 is FQGNSA. The CDR3 has 14 residues. The germline V and J ends were trimmed by 1 base and 2 bases, with 9 bases remaining between them. CDR3 bases: TGTGCCAGCAGCTTAGACGGAGGTCCCTACGAGCAGTACTTC. Residues: CASSLDGGPYEQYF.

The CDR3 coding sequence is TGCAGCGTTGAACGTCCGGGCCGGGATACGCAGTATTTT. Translating gives CSVERPGRDTQYF. The chain is built from TRBV29-1 and TRBJ2-3; D ambiguous. The CDR3 loop spans 13 amino acids. Germline lookup yields CDR1 SQVTM and CDR2 ANQGSEA. Trimming removed 2 bases at V and 6 bases at J, with 12 bases between.

CDR3 sequence: CASSPTGADTEAFF. The CDR3 DNA is TGTGCCAGCAGCCCGACAGGGGCGGACACTGAAGCTTTCTTT. The chain is built from TRBV7-9 and TRBJ1-1; TRBD1 aligns across 8 bases. The CDR3 has 14 residues. J was trimmed by 3 bases and V by 5 bases; bases with no gene match: 5. From germline, CDR1 is SEHNR and CDR2 FQNEAQ (reference sequence).

This chain joins TRBV2 and TRBJ2-1, with 7 positions matching TRBD1. V was clipped by 1 base and J by 4 bases; unmatched bases: 4. There are 15 residues in the CDR3. Per germline, CDR1 SNHLY and CDR2 FYNNEI. The CDR3 nucleotides are TGTGCCAGCAGTGAAGGGACAGGTATATACAATGAGCAGTTCTTC. It codes for CASSEGTGIYNEQFF.

This chain connects TRBV6-6 to TRBJ2-5; D gene ambiguous. V dropped 5 bases and J dropped 4 bases, with 5 bases sitting between them. Germline CDR1 and CDR2: MNHNY and SVGAGI (reference sequence). The CDR3 runs 11 residues. CDR3 protein: CASSNLETQYF. The CDR3 nucleotides are TGTGCCAGCAGTAACCTAGAGACCCAGTACTTC.

The gene calls are TRBV13 and TRBJ2-5; TRBD2 matches 8 bases. Looked up from germline, CDR1 is PRHDT and CDR2 is FYEKMQ (reference sequence). V shed 4 bases, J shed 0 bases, and the junction held 10 bases outside the gene matches. The CDR3 consists of 17 residues. CDR3 sequence (DNA): TGTGCCAGCAGCTCAATCGATGTAGCGGGGTACCAAGAGACCCAGTACTTC. Amino acid sequence: CASSSIDVAGYQETQYF.

The chain's CDR3 is CASSLGGSGARGEQYF. CDR3 in DNA: TGTGCCAGCAGCTTAGGTGGTAGCGGGGCCCGTGGGGAGCAGTACTTC. The chain joins TRBV7-2 to TRBJ2-7, with 8 bases lining up with TRBD2. The ends lost 1 base at V and 7 bases at J; junction bases unmatched: 12. The CDR3 has 16 amino acids. CDR1 and CDR2 from the germline V gene are SGHTA and FQGNSA.

The rearrangement joins TRBV4-1 to TRBJ2-2; 13 bases are shared with TRBD2. Trimming cost V 4 bases and J 2 bases; bases outside gene matches: 10. Per germline, CDR1 MGHRA and CDR2 YSYEKL. The CDR3 extends over 19 amino acids. CDR3 residues: CASSRETSGRRRNTGELFF. The CDR3 DNA reads TGCGCCAGCAGCCGAGAGACTAGCGGGAGGCGGAGAAACACCGGGGAGCTGTTTTTT.

The genes are TRBV28 and TRBJ1-1; D gene unclear. This CDR3 has 11 residues. V was trimmed by 8 bases and J by 1 base, leaving 5 bases between them. The germline V gene has CDR1 MDHEN and CDR2 SYDVKM. The CDR3 sequence: CASRANTEAFF. DNA for the CDR3: TGTGCCAGCCGAGCGAACACTGAAGCTTTCTTT.

The chain recombines TRBV18 with TRBJ1-3; a possible D gene is TRBD1 (5 bases). The CDR3 length is 17 residues. With 3 bases removed from V and 0 bases from J, the gap between germline ends came to 15 bases. CDR1 KGHSH and CDR2 LQKENI come from the germline V gene. The CDR3 DNA reads TGTGCCAGCTCACCGCAGTTTGCAGGGCACTCTGGAAACACCATATATTTT. Translation gives CASSPQFAGHSGNTIYF.

The rearrangement uses TRBV29-1 and TRBJ2-2, with D perhaps TRBD2 (5 bases). The CDR3 consists of 12 residues. Germline V gene sequence: CDR1 SQVTM, CDR2 ANQGSEA. Deletions cut 8 bases from V and 7 bases from J, with 14 bases between. The CDR3 region has the DNA TGCAGCTCCTACTCGGGGAGCGGGGAGCTGTTTTTT. Protein product: CSSYSGSGELFF.

The genes are TRBV6-1 and TRBJ2-1, with D perhaps matching TRBD1 (5 bases). Trimming stripped 2 bases from V and 9 bases from J, with 14 bases between. The germline V gene encodes CDR1 MNHNS and CDR2 SASEGT. The CDR3 length is 14 residues. CDR3 nucleotide sequence: TGTGCCAGCAGTGAATCCCGGACAACCCCTGAGCAGTTCTTC. It specifies CASSESRTTPEQFF.

This clone came up a few times. The chain uses TRBV13 and TRBJ2-1; D not certain. There are 14 residues in the CDR3. Trimming stripped 5 bases from V and 5 bases from J, with 13 bases between. Per the germline V gene, CDR1 is PRHDT and CDR2 is FYEKMQ (reference sequence). The CDR3 DNA sequence: TGTGCCAGCAGCCGACCGGGCCATAACAATGAGCAGTTCTTC. Translation: CASSRPGHNNEQFF.

The rearrangement links TRBV6-5 to TRBJ1-5; no clear D. Trimming took off 4 bases at V and 3 bases at J, with 7 bases between the two ends. Germline V gene sequence: CDR1 MNHEY, CDR2 SVGAGI. CDR3 length equals 13 residues. The CDR3 sequence is CASSLQVNQPQHF. DNA for the CDR3: TGTGCCAGCAGTTTGCAGGTCAATCAGCCCCAGCATTTT.

The chain carries TRBV25-1 and TRBJ2-1; 7 bases agree with TRBD2. After removal of 1 base from V and 9 bases from J, the junction contained 9 bases not matched to a gene. In germline, CDR1 is MGHDK, CDR2 SYGVNS. The CDR3 covers 15 residues. CDR3 amino acids: CASSEWEGPKGEQFF. CDR3 sequence (DNA): TGTGCCAGCAGTGAATGGGAGGGCCCCAAGGGTGAGCAGTTCTTC.

The V call is TRBV5-1, the J call TRBJ2-3, with a tentative D call TRBD2 (5 bases). Germline V gives CDR1 SGHRS, CDR2 YFSETQ. The CDR3 runs to 15 residues. V was cut by 2 bases and J by 3 bases, with 13 bases left in between. As DNA, the CDR3 is TGCGCCAGCAGCTTCTCCGGGGAGAGGACAGATACGCAGTATTTT. This sequence encodes CASSFSGERTDTQYF.

This chain uses TRBV4-2 with TRBJ2-5, with TRBD2 as a possible D gene (5 bases). The CDR3 totals 14 residues. Trimming removed 0 bases at V and 5 bases at J, with 10 bases between. Per germline, CDR1 LGHNA and CDR2 YNFKEQ. The CDR3, as DNA: TGTGCCAGCAGCCAAGATCCGAGGGCGGAGACCCAGTACTTC. As protein: CASSQDPRAETQYF.

The rearrangement links TRBV29-1 to TRBJ2-3; 7 positions match TRBD2. Germline values: CDR1 SQVTM, CDR2 ANQGSEA. The length of the CDR3 is 12 residues. With 3 bases clipped from V and 5 bases from J, the junction kept 2 bases outside the gene matches. CDR3 in DNA: TGCAGCGTTGAGATAGCGGGAGATACGCAGTATTTT. Translated: CSVEIAGDTQYF.

This chain links TRBV6-4 with TRBJ2-1; D unresolved. V dropped 4 bases and J dropped 14 bases, with 15 bases sitting between them. Germline V gene data show CDR1 as MRHNA and CDR2 as SNTAGT. The CDR3 is 12 amino acids. CDR3 loop: CASSVFSGPKFF. As DNA, the CDR3 is TGTGCCAGCAGTGTTTTTTCGGGCCCTAAGTTCTTC.